This T cell receptor beta chain was observed in a study of follicular helper T cells after annual influenza vaccination. There are 13 residues in the CDR3. Trimming stripped 2 bases from V and 1 base from J, with 7 bases between. Germline CDR1 and CDR2: SGHTS and YDEGEE. TCRdb's table, derived via immunoSEQ multiplex PCR, lists solely in-frame clones and lacks some. This sample has approximately 30,000 clones; roughly 80% occur once, and the top ten carry 1% to 1.5%. Time point defined: 2014-2015 season, pre-vaccination. Cells are cTfh (non-naive CD4+CXCR5+PD-1+), split by ICOS and CD38 into double-positive or double-negative.

V and J are TRBV5-8 and TRBJ2-7, with D possibly TRBD1 on 6 matching bases. The source is an adult who received the influenza vaccine. Sample: CXCR5+ CD38- circulating T follicular helper cells from blood, taken on the day of influenza vaccination. Noted subset: circulating Tfh, non-naive CD4+CXCR5+PD-1+ (ICOS+CD38+ or ICOS-CD38-). The CDR3 protein is CASSFGQSYEQYF. The DNA of the CDR3 is TGTGCCAGCAGCTTTGGACAGTCCTACGAGCAGTACTTC.